This T cell receptor beta chain was obtained from a study of blood T cell repertoires in COVID-19. The overall study: Researchers got acute and convalescent COVID-19 samples from the United States, Italy and Spain. In each case, the material was cDNA or gDNA derived from T cells, B-cell-depleted T cells, or PBMCs.

In the original analysis: Quantification of nucleated cells was approximated via reference gene primer amplification. Produced via immunoSEQ multiplex PCR; TCRdb's table is partial and in-frame only. D and trimming come from the DNA, and the V and J calls and clone size come from that table. The sample has hundreds of thousands of clones, around nine tenths seen once. Germline CDR1 and CDR2: LGHDT and YNNKEL (reference sequence). V gave up 4 bases and J gave up 4 bases, with 8 bases separating them. This CDR3 region has 13 residues. Material: peripheral blood. This TCR was recovered from a man in his sixties or seventies with acute or convalescent COVID-19. This chain connects TRBV3-1 (or the pseudogene TRBV3-2) to TRBJ2-1, with TRBD2 as a possible D gene (5 bases). This CDR3 reads CASSRGLYNEQFF. The CDR3 bases are TGTGCCAGCAGCCGAGGACTGTACAATGAGCAGTTCTTC.